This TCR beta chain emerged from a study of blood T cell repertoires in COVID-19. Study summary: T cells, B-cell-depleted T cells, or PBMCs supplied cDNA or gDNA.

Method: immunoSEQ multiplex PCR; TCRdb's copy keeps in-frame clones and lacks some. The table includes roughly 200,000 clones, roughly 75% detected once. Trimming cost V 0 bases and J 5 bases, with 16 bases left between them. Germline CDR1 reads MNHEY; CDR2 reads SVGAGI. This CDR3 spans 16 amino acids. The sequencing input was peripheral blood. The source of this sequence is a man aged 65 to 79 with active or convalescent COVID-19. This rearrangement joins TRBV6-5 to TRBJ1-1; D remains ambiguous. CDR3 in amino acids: CASSYSRATERTEAFF. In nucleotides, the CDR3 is TGTGCCAGCAGTTACTCGAGGGCAACTGAAAGGACTGAAGCTTTCTTT.